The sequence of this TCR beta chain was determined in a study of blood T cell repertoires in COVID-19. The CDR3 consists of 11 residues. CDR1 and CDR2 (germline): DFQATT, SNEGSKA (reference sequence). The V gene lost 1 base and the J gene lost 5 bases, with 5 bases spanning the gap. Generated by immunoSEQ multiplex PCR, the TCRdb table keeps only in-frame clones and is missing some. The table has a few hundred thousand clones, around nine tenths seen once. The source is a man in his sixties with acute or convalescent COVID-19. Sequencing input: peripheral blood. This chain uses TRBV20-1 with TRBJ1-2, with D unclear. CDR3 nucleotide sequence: TGCAGTGCTAGAGCGTTTTATGGCTACACCTTC. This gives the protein CSARAFYGYTF.